The clone carrying this T cell receptor (beta chain) has a handful of counts. The data stem from a study of blood T cell repertoires in COVID-19. The wider study: Acute and convalescent COVID-19 samples came from the United States, Italy and Spain.

Across 24 US areas, participants ranged in age from about 18 to 90 years. The recovered donors of Cohort 3 showed two negative PCRs, clearance, or symptom resolution. CDR1 and CDR2 (germline): ENHRY, SYGVKD. With V trimmed by 5 bases and J by 2 bases, 5 bases remained unmatched. The CDR3 consists of 14 residues. In the authors' workflow: The authors estimated nucleated cell counts from reference gene primer amplification. Assay used: immunoSEQ multiplex PCR; TCRdb lists only in-frame clones, some missing. That table furnishes V, J and clone size, whereas the DNA furnished D and trimming. Of approximately 490,000 clones listed, roughly 87% are singletons.

The sequenced sample was PBMCs or T cells enriched from blood (not recorded which). The chain recombines TRBV10-3 with TRBJ1-2; 7 nucleotides agree with TRBD1. The sequence was obtained from a young woman who had recovered from COVID-19. CDR3 residues: CAISLLQGNYGYTF. CDR3 coding DNA: TGTGCCATCAGTCTATTACAGGGGAACTATGGCTACACCTTC.